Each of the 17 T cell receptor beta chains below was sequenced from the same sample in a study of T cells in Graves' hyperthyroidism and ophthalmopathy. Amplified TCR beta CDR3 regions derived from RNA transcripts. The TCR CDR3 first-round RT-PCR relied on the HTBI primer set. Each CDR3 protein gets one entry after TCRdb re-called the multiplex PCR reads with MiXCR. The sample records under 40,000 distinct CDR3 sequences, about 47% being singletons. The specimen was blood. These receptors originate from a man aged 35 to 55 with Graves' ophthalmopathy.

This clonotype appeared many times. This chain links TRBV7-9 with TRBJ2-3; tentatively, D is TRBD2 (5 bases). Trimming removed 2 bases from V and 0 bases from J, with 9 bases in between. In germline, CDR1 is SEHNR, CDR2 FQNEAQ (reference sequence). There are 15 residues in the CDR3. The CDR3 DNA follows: TGTGCCAGCAGCTTATATCCTAGCAGCACAGATACGCAGTATTTT. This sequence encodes CASSLYPSSTDTQYF.

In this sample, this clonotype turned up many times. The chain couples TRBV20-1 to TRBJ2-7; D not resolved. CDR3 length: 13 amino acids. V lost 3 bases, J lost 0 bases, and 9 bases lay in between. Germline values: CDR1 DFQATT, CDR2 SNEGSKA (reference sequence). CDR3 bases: TGCAGTGCTAGTCATAGGAGCTCCTACGAGCAGTACTTC. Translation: CSASHRSSYEQYF.

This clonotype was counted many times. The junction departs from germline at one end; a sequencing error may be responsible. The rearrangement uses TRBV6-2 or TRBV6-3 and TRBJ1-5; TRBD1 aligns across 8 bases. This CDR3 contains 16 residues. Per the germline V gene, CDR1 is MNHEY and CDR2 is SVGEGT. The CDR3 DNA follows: TGTGCCAGCAGATATGGGAAAGGACAGGGATATCAGCTCCAGCATTTT. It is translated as CASRYGKGQGYQLQHF.

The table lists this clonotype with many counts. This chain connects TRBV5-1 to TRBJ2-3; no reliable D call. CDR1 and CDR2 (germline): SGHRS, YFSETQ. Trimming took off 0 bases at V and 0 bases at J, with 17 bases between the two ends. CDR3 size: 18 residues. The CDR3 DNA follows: TGCGCCAGCAGCTTGGGCCCCTTAAAGGCGTTAAGCACAGATACGCAGTATTTT. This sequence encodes CASSLGPLKALSTDTQYF.

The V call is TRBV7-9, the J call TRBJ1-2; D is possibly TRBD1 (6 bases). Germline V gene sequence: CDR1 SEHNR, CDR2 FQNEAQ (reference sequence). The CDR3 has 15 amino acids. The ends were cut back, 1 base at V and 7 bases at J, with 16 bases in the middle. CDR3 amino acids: CASSLDQTGGAGYTF. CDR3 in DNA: TGTGCCAGCAGCTTAGATCAGACCGGGGGGGCTGGCTACACCTTC.

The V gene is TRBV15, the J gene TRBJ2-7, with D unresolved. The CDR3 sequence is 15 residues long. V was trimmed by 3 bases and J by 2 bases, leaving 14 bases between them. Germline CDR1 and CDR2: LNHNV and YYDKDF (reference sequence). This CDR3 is CATSSGRAGPYEQYF. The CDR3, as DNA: TGTGCCACCAGCAGCGGAAGGGCCGGACCCTACGAGCAGTACTTC.

CDR3 DNA: TGTGCCAGTAGTTTCGGAACCGGAAACACCATATATTTT. This translates into CASSFGTGNTIYF. The V call is TRBV19, the J call TRBJ1-3; no clear D gene. CDR1 is LNHDA and CDR2 is SQIVND in the germline V gene (reference sequence). Trimming took 5 bases from V and 4 from J, leaving 9 bases between them. The length of the CDR3 is 13 residues.

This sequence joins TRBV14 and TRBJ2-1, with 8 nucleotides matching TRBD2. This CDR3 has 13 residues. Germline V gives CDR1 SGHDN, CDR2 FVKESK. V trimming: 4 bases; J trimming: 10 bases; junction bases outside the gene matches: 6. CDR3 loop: CASSRLAGNEQFF. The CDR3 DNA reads TGTGCCAGCAGCCGTTTAGCGGGAAACGAGCAGTTCTTC.

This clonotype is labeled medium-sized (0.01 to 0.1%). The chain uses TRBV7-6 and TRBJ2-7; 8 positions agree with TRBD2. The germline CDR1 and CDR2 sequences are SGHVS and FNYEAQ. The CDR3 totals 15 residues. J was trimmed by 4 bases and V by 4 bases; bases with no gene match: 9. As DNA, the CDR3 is TGTGCCAGCAGCTCGCAGCCAGCGGGAGCGTACGAGCAGTACTTC. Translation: CASSSQPAGAYEQYF.

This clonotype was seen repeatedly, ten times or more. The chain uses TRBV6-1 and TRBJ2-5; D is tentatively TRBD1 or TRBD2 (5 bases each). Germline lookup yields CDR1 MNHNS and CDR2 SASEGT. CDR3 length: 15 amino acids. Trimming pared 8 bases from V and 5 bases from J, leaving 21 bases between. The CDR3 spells CASAPGPHPTETQYF. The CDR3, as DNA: TGTGCCAGCGCACCGGGACCCCATCCGACCGAGACCCAGTACTTC.

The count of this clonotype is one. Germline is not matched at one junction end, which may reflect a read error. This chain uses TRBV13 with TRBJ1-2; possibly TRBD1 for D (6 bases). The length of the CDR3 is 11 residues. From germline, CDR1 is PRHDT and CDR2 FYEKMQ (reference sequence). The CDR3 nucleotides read TGTCCCAGCAGCTTGTTGGGGGGCCACACCTTC. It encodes CPSSLLGGHTF. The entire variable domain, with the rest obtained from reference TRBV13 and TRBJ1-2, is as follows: AAGVIQSPRHLIKEKRETATLKCYPIPRHDTVYWYQQGPGQDPQFLISFYEKMQSDKGSIPDRFSAQQFSDYHSELNMSSLELGDSALYFCPSSLLGGHTFGSGTRLTVV.

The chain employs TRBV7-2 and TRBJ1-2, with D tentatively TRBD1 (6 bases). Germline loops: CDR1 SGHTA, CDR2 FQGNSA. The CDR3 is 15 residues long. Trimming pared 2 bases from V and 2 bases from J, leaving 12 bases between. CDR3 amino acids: CASSLHAGGNYGYTF. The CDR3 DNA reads TGTGCCAGCAGCTTACATGCTGGGGGCAACTATGGCTACACCTTC. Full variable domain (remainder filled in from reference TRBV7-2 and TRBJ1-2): GAGVSQSPSNKVTEKGKDVELRCDPISGHTALYWYRQSLGQGLEFLIYFQGNSAPDKSGLPSDRFSAERTGGSVSTLTIQRTQQEDSAVYLCASSLHAGGNYGYTFGSGTRLTVV.

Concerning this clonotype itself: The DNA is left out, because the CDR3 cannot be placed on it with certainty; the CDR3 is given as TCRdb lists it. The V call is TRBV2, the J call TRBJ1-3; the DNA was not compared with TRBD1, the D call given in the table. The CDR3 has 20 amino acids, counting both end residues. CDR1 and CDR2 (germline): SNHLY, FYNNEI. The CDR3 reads CASSVQSLCASSLPADTIYF.

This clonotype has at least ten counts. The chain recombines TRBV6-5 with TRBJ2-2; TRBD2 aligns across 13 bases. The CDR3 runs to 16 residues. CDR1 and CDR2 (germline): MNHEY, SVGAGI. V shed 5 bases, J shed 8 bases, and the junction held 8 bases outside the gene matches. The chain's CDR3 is CASSPPGLAGAGELFF. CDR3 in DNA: TGTGCCAGCAGTCCCCCAGGACTAGCGGGAGCTGGGGAGCTGTTTTTT.

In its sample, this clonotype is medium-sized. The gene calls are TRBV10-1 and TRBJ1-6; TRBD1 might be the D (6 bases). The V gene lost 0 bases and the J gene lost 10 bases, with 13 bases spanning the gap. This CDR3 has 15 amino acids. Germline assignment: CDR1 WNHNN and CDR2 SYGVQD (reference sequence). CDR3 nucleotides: TGCGCCAGCAGTGAGTCCCCGACAGGCCGATCACCCCTCCACTTT. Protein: CASSESPTGRSPLHF.

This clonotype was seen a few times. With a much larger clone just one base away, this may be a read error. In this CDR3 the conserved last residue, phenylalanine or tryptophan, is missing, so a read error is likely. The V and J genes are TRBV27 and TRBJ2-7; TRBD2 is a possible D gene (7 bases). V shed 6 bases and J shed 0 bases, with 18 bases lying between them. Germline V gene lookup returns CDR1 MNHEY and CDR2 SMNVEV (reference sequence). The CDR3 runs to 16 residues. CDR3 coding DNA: TGTGCCAGCAGCCCCAAGGGGGGGCCGTACTCCTACGAGCAGTACCTC. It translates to CASSPKGGPYSYEQYL.

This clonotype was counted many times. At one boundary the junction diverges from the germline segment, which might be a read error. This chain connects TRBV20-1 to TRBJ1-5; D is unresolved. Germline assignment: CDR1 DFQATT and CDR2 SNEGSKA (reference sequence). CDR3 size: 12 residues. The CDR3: CSFGLGNQPQHF. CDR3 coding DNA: TGTAGCTTTGGTTTGGGGAATCAGCCCCAGCATTTT.